The rows below give T cell receptor beta chains drawn from one sample of a study of CD8 T cells in ankylosing spondylitis. TCRdb re-derived calls from the 5' RACE reads in MiXCR, one entry per CDR3 protein. The table records roughly 130,000 distinct CDR3 sequences, over 6% of them present only once. Sequences were obtained from blood, either unsorted or a sorted T cell fraction (not recorded which). The source is a male donor with ankylosing spondylitis or in good health (not recorded which). Both conserved end residues are part of each CDR3. The D gene is left open where the match is weak. Size is omitted from some rows. Given values are once, few, many or a class for expanded clones.

cdr3_nt: TGTGCCAGCAGAATTGGGGGGGGTGAGCAGTTCTTC; cdr3_aa: CASRIGGGEQFF; v_call: TRBV12-3/TRBV12-4; j_call: TRBJ2-1; d_call: TRBD2; clone_size: once
cdr3_nt: TGTGCCAGCAGCTTAGGTTCCCCAGAGACCCAGTACTTC; cdr3_aa: CASSLGSPETQYF; v_call: TRBV7-8; j_call: TRBJ2-5; d_call: .; clone_size: many
cdr3_nt: TGTGCCAGCAGTGACCGGACAGGAAGACTCGGAGATACGCAGTATTTT; cdr3_aa: CASSDRTGRLGDTQYF; v_call: TRBV12-3/TRBV12-4; j_call: TRBJ2-3; d_call: TRBD1; clone_size: many
cdr3_nt: TGTGCCAGCAGCCAAGCGACAGGACTAGCCGCCAATGAGCAGTTCTTC; cdr3_aa: CASSQATGLAANEQFF; v_call: TRBV4-2; j_call: TRBJ2-1; d_call: TRBD2; clone_size: few
cdr3_nt: TGCAGCGTCCGAGGCGTTGAGAGGGGGCCCTACGAGCAGTACTTC; cdr3_aa: CSVRGVERGPYEQYF; v_call: TRBV29-1; j_call: TRBJ2-7; d_call: TRBD1; clone_size: many
cdr3_nt: TGCAGTGCTTACCCCCATCCGGAAAGCACAGATACGCAGTATTTT; cdr3_aa: CSAYPHPESTDTQYF; v_call: TRBV20-1; j_call: TRBJ2-3; d_call: .; clone_size: many
cdr3_nt: TGCGCCAGCAGCTTGGGAGCGGAGGACCCGGCCTACAATGAGCAGTTCTTC; cdr3_aa: CASSLGAEDPAYNEQFF; v_call: TRBV5-1; j_call: TRBJ2-1; d_call: .; clone_size: many
cdr3_nt: TGCAGTGTCCCAACGGTGGGAAACACTGAAGCTTTCTTT; cdr3_aa: CSVPTVGNTEAFF; v_call: TRBV20-1; j_call: TRBJ1-1; d_call: .; clone_size: many
cdr3_nt: TGTGCCAGCACCATAAGGGGACAGATCTCTGGAAACACCATATATTTT; cdr3_aa: CASTIRGQISGNTIYF; v_call: TRBV7-2; j_call: TRBJ1-3; d_call: TRBD1; clone_size: many
cdr3_nt: TGCAGTGCTAGTAAGACTAGCGGGAGTTACAATGAGCAGTTCTTC; cdr3_aa: CSASKTSGSYNEQFF; v_call: TRBV20-1; j_call: TRBJ2-1; d_call: TRBD2; clone_size: many
cdr3_nt: TGCTGTGCTAGAGGCGGATTGGCAGGGAGCTCCTACTATGAGCAGTTCTTC; cdr3_aa: CCARGGLAGSSYYEQFF; v_call: TRBV20-1; j_call: TRBJ2-1; d_call: .; clone_size: .
cdr3_nt: TGCGCCAGCAGCTTGGAGGACAGGGGAGAGCAGTACTTC; cdr3_aa: CASSLEDRGEQYF; v_call: TRBV5-1; j_call: TRBJ2-7; d_call: TRBD1; clone_size: many
cdr3_nt: TGCAGTGCTCTGATAGCGGGAGGTCGTACAGATACGCAGTATTTT; cdr3_aa: CSALIAGGRTDTQYF; v_call: TRBV20-1; j_call: TRBJ2-3; d_call: TRBD2; clone_size: many
cdr3_nt: TGTGCCAGCAGCCAAGTTCCTCTTGGCACTGAAGCTTTCTTT; cdr3_aa: CASSQVPLGTEAFF; v_call: TRBV3-1; j_call: TRBJ1-1; d_call: .; clone_size: many
cdr3_nt: TGCAGTGCAAGGACAGGGTCTTTCGAGCAGTACTTC; cdr3_aa: CSARTGSFEQYF; v_call: TRBV20-1; j_call: TRBJ2-7; d_call: TRBD1; clone_size: many
cdr3_nt: TGTGCCAGCAGGCCACCTGGGGGGGGGATGAGCACAGATACGCAGTATTTT; cdr3_aa: CASRPPGGGMSTDTQYF; v_call: TRBV7-2; j_call: TRBJ2-3; d_call: TRBD2; clone_size: many
cdr3_nt: TGTGCCAGCACCCTAGCTTCGGCCTCTCCGGACTACGAGCAGTACTTC; cdr3_aa: CASTLASASPDYEQYF; v_call: TRBV5-5; j_call: TRBJ2-7; d_call: .; clone_size: many
cdr3_nt: TGTGCCAGCAGACCTGGACAGACTTTCGAAGCTTTCTTT; cdr3_aa: CASRPGQTFEAFF; v_call: TRBV11-2; j_call: TRBJ1-1; d_call: .; clone_size: .
cdr3_nt: TGTGCCTCGGACGTTGCTGGAAACTATGGCTACACCTTC; cdr3_aa: CASDVAGNYGYTF; v_call: TRBV30; j_call: TRBJ1-2; d_call: .; clone_size: many
cdr3_nt: TGTGCCATCAGTGCAGGGGGCAATGAGCAGTTCTTC; cdr3_aa: CAISAGGNEQFF; v_call: TRBV10-3; j_call: TRBJ2-1; d_call: TRBD1; clone_size: many
cdr3_nt: TGTGCCTGGAGCGCCCCGGGAGGGGTCTTTAACACAGATACGCAGTATTTT; cdr3_aa: CAWSAPGGVFNTDTQYF; v_call: TRBV30; j_call: TRBJ2-3; d_call: TRBD2; clone_size: many
cdr3_nt: TGTGCCAGCTCACTTGGCGGAGACAACACCGGGGAGCTGTTTTTT; cdr3_aa: CASSLGGDNTGELFF; v_call: TRBV18; j_call: TRBJ2-2; d_call: .; clone_size: many
cdr3_nt: TGTGCCAGCAGCTTATCATCCGATACGCAGTATTTT; cdr3_aa: CASSLSSDTQYF; v_call: TRBV7-2; j_call: TRBJ2-3; d_call: .; clone_size: many
cdr3_nt: TGCAGCGTTGGGACAGGGGCAGATGCTGAAGCTTTCTTT; cdr3_aa: CSVGTGADAEAFF; v_call: TRBV29-1; j_call: TRBJ1-1; d_call: TRBD1; clone_size: many
cdr3_nt: TGCGCCAGCAGCTTGGACGGGGGATCCACAGATACGCAGTATTTT; cdr3_aa: CASSLDGGSTDTQYF; v_call: TRBV5-1; j_call: TRBJ2-3; d_call: .; clone_size: many
cdr3_nt: TGTGCCAGCAAAAGTACCGGAACTTCTGGAAACACCATATATTTT; cdr3_aa: CASKSTGTSGNTIYF; v_call: TRBV12-3/TRBV12-4; j_call: TRBJ1-3; d_call: .; clone_size: many
cdr3_nt: TGCAGTGCTAGGAGGGCAGGGAAGGTCGGGCTGAGTAACACCATATATTTT; cdr3_aa: CSARRAGKVGLSNTIYF; v_call: TRBV20-1; j_call: TRBJ1-3; d_call: .; clone_size: many
cdr3_nt: TGTGCCAGCAGCTTGCGGTGGGGAAGCACAGATACGCAGTATTTT; cdr3_aa: CASSLRWGSTDTQYF; v_call: TRBV11-3; j_call: TRBJ2-3; d_call: .; clone_size: many
cdr3_nt: TGTGCCAGCAGTTTCCCCGGGCCGAACACTGAAGCTTTCTTT; cdr3_aa: CASSFPGPNTEAFF; v_call: TRBV12-3/TRBV12-4; j_call: TRBJ1-1; d_call: .; clone_size: .
cdr3_nt: TGTGCCAGCAGCTCCCTGGGACAGTCCTACGAGCAGTACTTC; cdr3_aa: CASSSLGQSYEQYF; v_call: TRBV11-2; j_call: TRBJ2-7; d_call: TRBD1; clone_size: many
cdr3_nt: TGTGCCAGCTCACAGGACAGGGTCGAGCAGTACTTC; cdr3_aa: CASSQDRVEQYF; v_call: TRBV18; j_call: TRBJ2-7; d_call: TRBD1; clone_size: .
cdr3_nt: TGTGCCAGTAGAAACCTGGTGGATACGCAGTATTTT; cdr3_aa: CASRNLVDTQYF; v_call: TRBV5-6; j_call: TRBJ2-3; d_call: .; clone_size: few
cdr3_nt: TGCGCCAGCAGCTTGGTCCCCGGGGAGCTGTTTTTT; cdr3_aa: CASSLVPGELFF; v_call: TRBV5-1; j_call: TRBJ2-2; d_call: .; clone_size: many
cdr3_nt: TGCGCCAGCAGCTGGGACAGTAGCACAGATACGCAGTATTTT; cdr3_aa: CASSWDSSTDTQYF; v_call: TRBV5-1; j_call: TRBJ2-3; d_call: TRBD1; clone_size: many
cdr3_nt: TGTGCCAGCAGTTCATGGACTTTGCCCAATGAGCAGTTCTTC; cdr3_aa: CASSSWTLPNEQFF; v_call: TRBV12-3/TRBV12-4; j_call: TRBJ2-1; d_call: .; clone_size: many
cdr3_nt: TGTGCCAGCAGCTTAGACGGCGGGACTCCCACTTACGAGCAGTACTTC; cdr3_aa: CASSLDGGTPTYEQYF; v_call: TRBV11-2; j_call: TRBJ2-7; d_call: .; clone_size: few
cdr3_nt: TGCAGTTCCTGGCTGACGGAGTCCACAGATACGCAGTATTTT; cdr3_aa: CSSWLTESTDTQYF; v_call: TRBV20-1; j_call: TRBJ2-3; d_call: .; clone_size: many
cdr3_nt: TGCGCCAGCAGCTCGAAGACTAGCGGGAAAACAGATACGCAGTATTTT; cdr3_aa: CASSSKTSGKTDTQYF; v_call: TRBV5-1; j_call: TRBJ2-3; d_call: TRBD2; clone_size: many
cdr3_nt: TGCAGTGCTAGGATGCAGGGGAACGAGCAGTACTTC; cdr3_aa: CSARMQGNEQYF; v_call: TRBV20-1; j_call: TRBJ2-7; d_call: .; clone_size: many
cdr3_nt: TGCGCCAGCAGCTTGGAGGGTCCCCACGAGCAGTACTTC; cdr3_aa: CASSLEGPHEQYF; v_call: TRBV5-1; j_call: TRBJ2-7; d_call: .; clone_size: .
cdr3_nt: TGTGCCTGGAGTTCCCGGGACAGGGGGTTGAAGCAGTACTTC; cdr3_aa: CAWSSRDRGLKQYF; v_call: TRBV30; j_call: TRBJ2-7; d_call: TRBD1; clone_size: many
cdr3_nt: TGTGCCAGCAGCTTTAGCCCCCGGGTCCAGGGTACCAATGAGCAGTTCTTC; cdr3_aa: CASSFSPRVQGTNEQFF; v_call: TRBV11-2; j_call: TRBJ2-1; d_call: .; clone_size: many
cdr3_nt: TGTGCCAGCAGCCAAGTTCGGAACACTGAAGCTTTCTTT; cdr3_aa: CASSQVRNTEAFF; v_call: TRBV4-2; j_call: TRBJ1-1; d_call: .; clone_size: many
cdr3_nt: TGTGCCAGCCGACCCATCTCCGGATATGGCTACACCTTC; cdr3_aa: CASRPISGYGYTF; v_call: TRBV28; j_call: TRBJ1-2; d_call: .; clone_size: many
cdr3_nt: TGCAGCGTTGGACCTCTCGGGAACGAGCAGTACTTC; cdr3_aa: CSVGPLGNEQYF; v_call: TRBV29-1; j_call: TRBJ2-7; d_call: .; clone_size: many
cdr3_nt: TGTGCCAGCAGTTTTGGGGTTGATAACTATGGCTACACCTTC; cdr3_aa: CASSFGVDNYGYTF; v_call: TRBV12-3/TRBV12-4; j_call: TRBJ1-2; d_call: .; clone_size: many
cdr3_nt: TGTGCCAGCAGTTACCGCTACGCAACAAACACTGAAGCTTTCTTT; cdr3_aa: CASSYRYATNTEAFF; v_call: TRBV6-5; j_call: TRBJ1-1; d_call: .; clone_size: many
cdr3_nt: TGCAGTGCTAGAGATCCGCAGGGGAACACTGAAGCTTTCTTT; cdr3_aa: CSARDPQGNTEAFF; v_call: TRBV20-1; j_call: TRBJ1-1; d_call: .; clone_size: many